The TCR beta chain described here comes from a study of blood T cell repertoires in COVID-19. Overall study context: The study drew acute and convalescent COVID-19 samples from the United States, Italy and Spain.

In the original analysis: From reference gene primer amplification, estimates of nucleated cell counts were derived. Some clones are missing from TCRdb's copy, which holds only in-frame ones; the method was immunoSEQ multiplex PCR. That table furnishes V, J and clone size, whereas the DNA furnished D and trimming. The repertoire holds fewer than 300,000 clones, with approximately 90% as singletons. Trimming took off 5 bases at V and 5 bases at J, with 4 bases between the two ends. CDR3 size: 11 residues. Participants came from roughly 25 US areas, aged roughly 18 to 95 years. Clinical history reported by participants formed the basis on which cohorts were assigned.

This TCR derives from a man aged 18 to 29 who had recovered from COVID-19. Sequencing was done on a sample of PBMCs or T cells enriched from blood (not recorded which). This chain connects TRBV12-3 or TRBV12-4 to TRBJ2-1; D gene ambiguous. CDR3 DNA sequence: TGTGCCAGCAGTCCAGACAATGAGCAGTTCTTC. Encoded protein: CASSPDNEQFF.